The clone carrying this TCR beta chain has at least ten counts. Antigen unknown. The data derive from a study of metastatic and nonmetastatic thyroid tumors. Findings and caveats of the study: Benign nodules reportedly had significantly lower TCR beta diversity than malignant thyroid tumors in blood and tumor.

There were no patients who had received any treatment before thyroid surgery. TCRdb reanalyzed the PCR reads with MiXCR. The sample lists 30,000 to 40,000 clones; under 25% were seen once. CDR3 size: 18 residues. V lost 5 bases and J lost 6; bases outside the gene matches: 13. CDR1 and CDR2 (germline): ENHRY, SYGVKD. The receptor comes from a male donor with papillary thyroid cancer or a benign thyroid nodule (not recorded which). Some clones in this sample may be carry-over from other donors' samples. The chain combines TRBV10-3 with TRBJ2-1, with 13 bases aligning to TRBD2. Sample: tumor tissue. Here the CDR3 DNA reads TGTGCCATCAGTAAAACGGGGGGACTAGCGGGGCCCCGCAATGAGCAGTTCTTC. Translated: CAISKTGGLAGPRNEQFF.